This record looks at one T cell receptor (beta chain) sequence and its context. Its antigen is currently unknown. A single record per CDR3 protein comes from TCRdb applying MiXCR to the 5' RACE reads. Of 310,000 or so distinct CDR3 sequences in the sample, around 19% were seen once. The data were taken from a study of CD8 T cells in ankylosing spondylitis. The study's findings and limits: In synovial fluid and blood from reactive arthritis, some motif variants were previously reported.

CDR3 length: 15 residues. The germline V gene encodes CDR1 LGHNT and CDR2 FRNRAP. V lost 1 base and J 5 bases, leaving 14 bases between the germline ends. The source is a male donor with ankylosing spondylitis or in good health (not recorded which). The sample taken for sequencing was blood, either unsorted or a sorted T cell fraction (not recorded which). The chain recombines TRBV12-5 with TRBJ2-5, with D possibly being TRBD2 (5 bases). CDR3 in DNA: TGTGCTAGTGGTTTGGGAGGCGGGCCGTTGGAGACCCAGTACTTC. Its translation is CASGLGGGPLETQYF.